Included here is one TCR beta chain sequence, with context. Trimming removed 2 bases from V and 3 bases from J; junction bases left unmatched: 21. The germline gives CDR1 MNHEY, CDR2 SMNVEV (reference sequence). This CDR3 comprises 21 residues. These data are taken from a study of blood T cells in healthy people across ages. Alongside a J-beta primer mix, a sample-barcoded 5' primer served in a second PCR lasting about 7 to 11 cycles. TCRdb ran MiXCR on the 5' RACE reads and lists one entry per CDR3 protein. The sample consists of 600,000 to 1,000,000 distinct CDR3 sequences, 20% to 25% of them appearing once. In addition, the sample was reused for a study of T cells of mothers and their children. That work adds: Relative to unrelated pairs, biologically related mother-child dyads exhibited marginally greater, non-significant overlap.

The sequencing input was blood. The sequence was obtained from a boy aged 5-17 years in good health. The chain is built from TRBV27 and TRBJ2-2; 7 bases align to TRBD1. CDR3 residues: CASSLRPPHLGQGEYTGELFF. The CDR3 nucleotides are TGTGCCAGCAGTTTAAGGCCGCCCCACCTAGGGCAGGGGGAATACACCGGGGAGCTGTTTTTT.